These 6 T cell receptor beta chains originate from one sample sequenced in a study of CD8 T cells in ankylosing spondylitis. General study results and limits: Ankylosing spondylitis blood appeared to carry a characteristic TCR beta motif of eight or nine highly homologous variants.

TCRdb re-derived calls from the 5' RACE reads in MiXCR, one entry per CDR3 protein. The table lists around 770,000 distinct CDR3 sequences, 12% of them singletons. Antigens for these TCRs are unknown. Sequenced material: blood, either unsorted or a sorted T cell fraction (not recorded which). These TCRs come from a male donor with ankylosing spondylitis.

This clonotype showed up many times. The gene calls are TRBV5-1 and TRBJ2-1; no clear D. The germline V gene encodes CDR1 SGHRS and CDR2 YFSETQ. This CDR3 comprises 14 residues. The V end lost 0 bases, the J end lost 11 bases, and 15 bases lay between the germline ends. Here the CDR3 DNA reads TGCGCCAGCAGCTTGGAAGAGGCATTAGGTCAGCAGTTCTTC. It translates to CASSLEEALGQQFF. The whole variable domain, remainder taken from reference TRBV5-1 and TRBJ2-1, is KAGVTQTPRYLIKTRGQQVTLSCSPISGHRSVSWYQQTPGQGLQFLFEYFSETQRNKGNFPGRFSGRQFSNSRSEMNVSTLELGDSALYLCASSLEEALGQQFFGPGTRLTVL.

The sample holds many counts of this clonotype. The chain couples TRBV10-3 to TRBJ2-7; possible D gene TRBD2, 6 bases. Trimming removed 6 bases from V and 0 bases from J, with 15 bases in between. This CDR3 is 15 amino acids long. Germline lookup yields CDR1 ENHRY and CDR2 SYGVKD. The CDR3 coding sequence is TGTGCCATCAGGGGGGACTCAAGGAGCTCCTACGAGCAGTACTTC. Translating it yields CAIRGDSRSSYEQYF.

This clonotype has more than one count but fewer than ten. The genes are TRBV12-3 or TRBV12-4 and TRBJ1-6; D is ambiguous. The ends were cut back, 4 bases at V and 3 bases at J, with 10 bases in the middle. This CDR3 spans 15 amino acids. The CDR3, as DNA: TGTGCCAGCAGTTCCGGACGGTTCTATAATTCACCCCTCCACTTT. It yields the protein CASSSGRFYNSPLHF.

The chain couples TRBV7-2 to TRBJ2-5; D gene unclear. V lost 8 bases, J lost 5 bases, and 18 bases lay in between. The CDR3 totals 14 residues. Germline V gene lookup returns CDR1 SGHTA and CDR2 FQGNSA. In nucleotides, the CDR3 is TGTGCCAGCGGCCGGCCACTAAGTATGGAGACCCAGTACTTC. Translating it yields CASGRPLSMETQYF.

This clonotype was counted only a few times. The CDR3 region is CASSPPGTLRSYEQYF. In DNA form, the CDR3 reads TGTGCCAGCTCACCGCCCGGGACCCTGAGGTCCTACGAGCAGTACTTC. The J gene is TRBJ2-7, the V gene TRBV18; D is perhaps TRBD1 or TRBD2 (5 bases each). Germline assignment: CDR1 KGHSH and CDR2 LQKENI. The CDR3 is 16 amino acids. Trimming shortened V by 3 bases and J by 1 base, and 16 bases separated the two germline ends.

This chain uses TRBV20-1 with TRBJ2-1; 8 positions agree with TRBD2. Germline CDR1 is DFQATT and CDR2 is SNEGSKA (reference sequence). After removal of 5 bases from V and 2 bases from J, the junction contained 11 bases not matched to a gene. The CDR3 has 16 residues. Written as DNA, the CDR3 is TGCAGTGCTCGACCAGCGACTAGCGAGACCTACAATGAGCAGTTCTTC. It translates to CSARPATSETYNEQFF.